Here is one TCR beta chain with its context. Clones were read by immunoSEQ multiplex PCR, and TCRdb kept only the in-frame ones, dropping some. The sample has more than 75,000 clones, about 94% seen once. The data are from a study of T cell changes during pregnancy in multiple sclerosis. The CDR3 runs to 15 residues. Trimming removed 5 bases from V and 5 bases from J; junction bases left unmatched: 12. Germline CDR1 is MNHEY and CDR2 is SMNVEV (reference sequence). The sequencing used peripheral blood, collected in the third trimester of pregnancy. The receptor comes from a female donor with multiple sclerosis, enrolled in a pregnancy study. The chain is built from TRBV27 and TRBJ2-7; 7 bases agree with TRBD1. The CDR3 DNA sequence: TGTGCCAGCAGTCAAGGAACAGGGGTTCTCCACGAGCAGTACTTC. Translated: CASSQGTGVLHEQYF.